This TCR beta chain was sequenced for a study of T cell repertoires in cytomegalovirus infection. Study-wide background: Public TCR beta signatures indicated both CMV infection and matching HLA type.

Study outcomes and limitations: CMV carriers with the relevant HLA were identified by cumulative public TCR beta family frequency. There were HLA-C-restricted CMV-specific TCR beta clonotypes dominating the ex vivo response.

This clonotype showed up many times. Its antigen is undetermined. V was cut by 1 base and J by 6 bases, with 13 bases left in between. The germline V gene encodes CDR1 SGHTA and CDR2 FQGNSA. This CDR3 comprises 14 residues. TCRdb called the reads again in MiXCR, with one record for every CDR3 protein. The profile shows around 550,000 distinct CDR3 sequences, approximately 25% of them singletons. This chain uses TRBV7-2 with TRBJ2-7, with TRBD2 as a possible D gene (7 bases). Specimen: PBMCs. The receptor was derived from a human donor in good health (CMV status not recorded). Some clones in this sample may be carry-over from other donors' samples. CDR3: CASSLVHREGEQYF. DNA for the CDR3: TGTGCCAGCAGCTTAGTTCACAGGGAGGGCGAGCAGTACTTC.